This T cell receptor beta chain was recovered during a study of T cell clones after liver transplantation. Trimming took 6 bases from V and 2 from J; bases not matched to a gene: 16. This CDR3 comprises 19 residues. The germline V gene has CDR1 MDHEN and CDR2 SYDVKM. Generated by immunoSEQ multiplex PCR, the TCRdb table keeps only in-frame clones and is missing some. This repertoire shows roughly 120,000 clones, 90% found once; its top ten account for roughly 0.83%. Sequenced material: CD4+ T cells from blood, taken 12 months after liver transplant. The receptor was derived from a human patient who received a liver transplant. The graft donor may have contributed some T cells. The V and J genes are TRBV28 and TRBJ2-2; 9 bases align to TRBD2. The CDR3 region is CASSANSGRSGSNTGELFF. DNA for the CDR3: TGTGCCAGCAGCGCTAATAGCGGGAGATCTGGGAGTAACACCGGGGAGCTGTTTTTT.